These 10 T cell receptor beta chains came from one sample sequenced in a study of T cell responses to AZD1222 COVID-19 vaccine. Using immunoSEQ multiplex PCR, the repertoire was profiled, and TCRdb retains in-frame clones only, with some absent. This table holds some 130,000 clones, about 80% found once. The sequencing used peripheral blood, collected on day 0 of AZD1222 vaccination. These receptors all come from an adult in good health.

The genes are TRBV4-2 and TRBJ2-3; 12 bases agree with TRBD2. The J segment lost 1 base and the V segment lost 1 base, leaving 9 bases of the junction unmatched. The CDR3 runs to 19 residues. From germline, CDR1 is LGHNA and CDR2 YNFKEQ. CDR3 residues: CASSQVSLAGGPGTDTQYF. DNA of the CDR3: TGTGCCAGCAGCCAAGTTTCCCTAGCGGGGGGGCCGGGCACAGATACGCAGTATTTT.

J is TRBJ1-1 and V is TRBV28; the match to TRBD1 covers 9 bases. Germline lookup yields CDR1 MDHEN and CDR2 SYDVKM. With V trimmed by 6 bases and J by 0 bases, 5 bases remained unmatched. This CDR3 is built from 15 residues. Here the CDR3 DNA reads TGTGCCAGCAGGGACAGGACAGGGGTGAACACTGAAGCTTTCTTT. Its protein product is CASRDRTGVNTEAFF.

The chain has TRBV9 and TRBJ2-6; no clear D. V lost 0 bases and J lost 0, with 7 bases in between. Germline-derived CDR1 and CDR2 are SGDLS and YYNGEE. The CDR3 totals 16 residues. CDR3 DNA sequence: TGTGCCAGCAGCGTAGGGTCGAGCTCTGGGGCCAACGTCCTGACTTTC. It encodes CASSVGSSSGANVLTF.

The CDR3 sequence is CASTPSSAGQETQYF. As DNA, the CDR3 is TGTGCCAGCACCCCTTCATCGGCAGGGCAAGAGACCCAGTACTTC. The chain couples TRBV28 to TRBJ2-5; D is perhaps TRBD1 (5 bases). CDR3 length equals 15 residues. Germline CDR1 reads MDHEN; CDR2 reads SYDVKM. V gave up 7 bases and J gave up 2 bases, with 17 bases separating them.

Written as DNA, the CDR3 is TGTGCCAGCAGTTTGGGGTTGGGGCAGTTCTTC. Protein: CASSLGLGQFF. V is TRBV12-3 or TRBV12-4 and J is TRBJ2-1; D unclear. The V and J ends lost 3 bases and 12 bases respectively, with 9 bases between them. The CDR3 has 11 residues.

The chain joins TRBV6-5 to TRBJ1-5, with TRBD1 matching 8 bases. Germline V gene data show CDR1 as MNHEY and CDR2 as SVGAGI. This CDR3 region has 15 residues. J lost 2 bases, V lost 6 bases, and 6 bases had no gene match. In DNA, the CDR3 is TGTGCCAGCAGCCTCGGACAGGGTGGCAATCAGCCCCAGCATTTT. This gives the protein CASSLGQGGNQPQHF.

This chain uses TRBV19 with TRBJ1-4; no reliable D call. Per the germline V gene, CDR1 is LNHDA and CDR2 is SQIVND (reference sequence). The germline V and J ends were trimmed by 3 bases and 8 bases, with 13 bases remaining between them. The CDR3 sequence is 14 residues long. The CDR3, as DNA: TGTGCCAGTAGTATCAAGGTGAACAGCGAAAAACTGTTTTTT. Translation gives CASSIKVNSEKLFF.

On this clone: The sample has other DNA sequences that encode this CDR3 too. This chain links TRBV7-9 with TRBJ1-4; 10 positions match TRBD1. CDR1 SEHNR and CDR2 FQNEAQ come from the germline V gene (reference sequence). V gave up 3 bases and J gave up 0 bases; unmatched junction bases: 7. This CDR3 comprises 18 residues. The CDR3: CASSLGQGIDATNEKLFF. The CDR3 coding sequence is TGTGCCAGCAGCTTGGGACAGGGGATAGATGCAACTAATGAAAAACTGTTTTTT. Drawing the rest from reference TRBV7-9 and TRBJ1-4, the complete variable domain is DTGVSQNPRHKITKRGQNVTFRCDPISEHNRLYWYRQTLGQGPEFLTYFQNEAQLEKSRLLSDRFSAERPKGSFSTLEIQRTEQGDSAMYLCASSLGQGIDATNEKLFFGSGTQLSVL.

The chain links TRBV5-8 to TRBJ1-2; 8 bases are shared with TRBD1. The germline V gene has CDR1 SGHTS and CDR2 YDEGEE. CDR3 length: 12 residues. The ends lost 4 bases at V and 12 bases at J; junction bases unmatched: 8. Here the CDR3 DNA reads TGTGCCAGCAGCACCGGACAGGGAAGGAACACCTTC. Protein sequence: CASSTGQGRNTF.

For the CDR3, the DNA is TGTGCCAGCACCCCCTGGGGGGCAGGTCGGGAGACCCAGTACTTC. It codes for CASTPWGAGRETQYF. J is TRBJ2-5 and V is TRBV13; D tentatively fits TRBD1 or TRBD2 (6 bases each). Germline CDR1 is PRHDT and CDR2 is FYEKMQ (reference sequence). Trimming took off 7 bases at V and 5 bases at J, with 20 bases between the two ends. The CDR3 covers 15 residues. The entire variable domain, with the rest obtained from reference TRBV13 and TRBJ2-5, is as follows: AAGVIQSPRHLIKEKRETATLKCYPIPRHDTVYWYQQGPGQDPQFLISFYEKMQSDKGSIPDRFSAQQFSDYHSELNMSSLELGDSALYFCASTPWGAGRETQYFGPGTRLLVL.